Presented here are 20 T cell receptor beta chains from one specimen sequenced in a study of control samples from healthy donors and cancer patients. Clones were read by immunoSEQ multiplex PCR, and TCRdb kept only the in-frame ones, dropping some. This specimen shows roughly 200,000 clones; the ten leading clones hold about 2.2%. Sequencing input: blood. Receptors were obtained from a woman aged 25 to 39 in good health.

The CDR3 sequence is CASSSTGRGMNEQYF. The CDR3 coding sequence is TGTGCCAGCAGTTCAACCGGACGGGGAATGAACGAGCAGTACTTC. The genes are TRBV27 and TRBJ2-7, with a tentative D call TRBD2 (5 bases). The V end was cut by 4 bases, the J end by 5 bases, with 18 bases between. Germline CDR1 reads MNHEY; CDR2 reads SMNVEV (reference sequence). This CDR3 comprises 15 residues.

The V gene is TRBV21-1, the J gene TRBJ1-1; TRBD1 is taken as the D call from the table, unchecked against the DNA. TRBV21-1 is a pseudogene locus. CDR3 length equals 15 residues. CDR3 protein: CASSDTTGWATEAFF. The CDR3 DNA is TGTGCCAGCAGCGACACTACAGGGTGGGCCACTGAAGCTTTCTTT.

The CDR3 here is CARGGNTEAFF. CDR3 sequence (DNA): TGTGCCAGGGGGGGCAACACTGAAGCTTTCTTT. V is TRBV2 and J is TRBJ1-1; D might be TRBD1 (6 bases). Between the trimmed V and J ends, which lost 9 bases and 2 bases, there was a span of 7 bases. Germline CDR1 SNHLY, CDR2 FYNNEI. There are 11 residues in the CDR3.

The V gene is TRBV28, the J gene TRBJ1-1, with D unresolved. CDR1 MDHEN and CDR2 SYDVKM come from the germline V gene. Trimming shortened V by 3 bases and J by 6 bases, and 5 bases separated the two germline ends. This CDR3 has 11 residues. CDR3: CASSLWAEAFF. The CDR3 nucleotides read TGTGCCAGCAGTTTGTGGGCTGAAGCTTTCTTT. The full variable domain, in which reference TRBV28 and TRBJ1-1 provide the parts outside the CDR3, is DVKVTQSSRYLVKRTGEKVFLECVQDMDHENMFWYRQDPGLGLRLIYFSYDVKMKEKGDIPEGYSVSREKKERFSLILESASTNQTSMYLCASSLWAEAFFGQGTRLTVV.

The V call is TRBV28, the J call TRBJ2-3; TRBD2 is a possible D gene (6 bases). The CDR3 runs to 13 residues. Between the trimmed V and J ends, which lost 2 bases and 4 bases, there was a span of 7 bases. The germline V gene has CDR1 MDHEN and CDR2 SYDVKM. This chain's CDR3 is CASSLLAPDTQYF. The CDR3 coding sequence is TGTGCCAGCAGTTTACTAGCGCCAGATACGCAGTATTTT.

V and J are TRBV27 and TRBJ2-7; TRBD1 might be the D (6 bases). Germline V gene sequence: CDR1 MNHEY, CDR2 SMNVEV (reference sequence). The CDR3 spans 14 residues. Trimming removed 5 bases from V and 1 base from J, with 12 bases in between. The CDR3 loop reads CASSRQVTSYEQYF. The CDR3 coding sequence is TGTGCCAGCAGTCGACAGGTTACGTCCTACGAGCAGTACTTC.

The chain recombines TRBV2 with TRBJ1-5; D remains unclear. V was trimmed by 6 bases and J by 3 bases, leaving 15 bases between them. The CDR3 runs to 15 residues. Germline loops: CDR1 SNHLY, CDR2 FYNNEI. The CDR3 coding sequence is TGTGCCAGCAGCAGAAGTCACAGAGACAATCAGCCCCAGCATTTT. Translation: CASSRSHRDNQPQHF. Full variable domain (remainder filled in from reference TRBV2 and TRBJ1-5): EPEVTQTPSHQVTQMGQEVILRCVPISNHLYFYWYRQILGQKVEFLVSFYNNEISEKSEIFDDQFSVERPDGSNFTLKIRSTKLEDSAMYFCASSRSHRDNQPQHFGDGTRLSIL.

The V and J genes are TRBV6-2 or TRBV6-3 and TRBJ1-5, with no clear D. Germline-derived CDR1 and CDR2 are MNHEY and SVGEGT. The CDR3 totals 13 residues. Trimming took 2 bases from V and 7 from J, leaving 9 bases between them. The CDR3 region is CASSYTSHQPQHF. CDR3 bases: TGTGCCAGCAGTTACACGTCGCACCAGCCCCAGCATTTT.

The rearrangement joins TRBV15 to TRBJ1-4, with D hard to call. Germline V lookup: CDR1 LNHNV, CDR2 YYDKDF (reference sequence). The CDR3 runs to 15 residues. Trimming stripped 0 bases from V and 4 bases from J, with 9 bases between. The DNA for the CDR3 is TGTGCCACCAGCAGAGAAGGGAGGGTTAATGAAAAACTGTTTTTT. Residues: CATSREGRVNEKLFF.

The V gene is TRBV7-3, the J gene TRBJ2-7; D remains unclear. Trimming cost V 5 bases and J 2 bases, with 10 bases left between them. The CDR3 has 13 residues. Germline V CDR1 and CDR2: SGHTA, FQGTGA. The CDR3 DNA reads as TGTGCCAGCAGCCTAGACCGTGCCTACGAGCAGTACTTC. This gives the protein CASSLDRAYEQYF.

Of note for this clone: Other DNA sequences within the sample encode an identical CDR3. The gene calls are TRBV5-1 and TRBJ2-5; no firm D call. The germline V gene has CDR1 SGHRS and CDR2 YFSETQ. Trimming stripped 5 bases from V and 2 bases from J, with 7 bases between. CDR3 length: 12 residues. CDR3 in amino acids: CASRDSQETQYF. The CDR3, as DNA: TGCGCCAGCAGAGATAGTCAAGAGACCCAGTACTTC.

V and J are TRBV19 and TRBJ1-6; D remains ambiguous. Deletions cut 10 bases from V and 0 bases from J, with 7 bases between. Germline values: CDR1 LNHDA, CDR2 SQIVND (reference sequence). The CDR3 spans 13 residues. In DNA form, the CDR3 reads TGTGCCACCGGAAGCTCCTATAATTCACCCCTCCACTTT. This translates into CATGSSYNSPLHF.

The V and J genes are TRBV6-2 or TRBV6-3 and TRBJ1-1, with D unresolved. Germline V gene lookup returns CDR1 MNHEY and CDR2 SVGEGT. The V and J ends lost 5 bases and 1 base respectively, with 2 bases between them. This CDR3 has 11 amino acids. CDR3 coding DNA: TGTGCCAGCAGTCCGAACACTGAAGCTTTCTTT. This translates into CASSPNTEAFF.

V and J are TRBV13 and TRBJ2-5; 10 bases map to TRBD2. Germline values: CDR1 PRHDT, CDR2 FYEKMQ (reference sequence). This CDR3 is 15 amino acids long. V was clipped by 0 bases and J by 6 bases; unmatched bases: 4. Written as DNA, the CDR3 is TGTGCCAGCAGCTTAGGGACTAGCGGGCCACAGACCCAGTACTTC. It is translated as CASSLGTSGPQTQYF.

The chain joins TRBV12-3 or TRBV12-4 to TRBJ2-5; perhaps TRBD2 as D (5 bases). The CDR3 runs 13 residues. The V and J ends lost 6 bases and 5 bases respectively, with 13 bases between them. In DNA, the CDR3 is TGTGCCAGCAGAAAGGAGGCCCGGGAGACCCAGTACTTC. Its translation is CASRKEARETQYF.

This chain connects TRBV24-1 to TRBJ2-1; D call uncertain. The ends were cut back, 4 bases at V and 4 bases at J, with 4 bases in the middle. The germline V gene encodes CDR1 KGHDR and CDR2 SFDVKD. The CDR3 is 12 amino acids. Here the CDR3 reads CATSDSYNEQFF. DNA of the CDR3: TGTGCCACCAGTGACAGTTACAATGAGCAGTTCTTC.

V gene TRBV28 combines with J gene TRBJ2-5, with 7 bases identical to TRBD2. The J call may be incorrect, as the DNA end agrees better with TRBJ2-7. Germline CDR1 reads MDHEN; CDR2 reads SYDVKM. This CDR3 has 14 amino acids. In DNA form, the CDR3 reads TGTGCCAGCAGTTTGGGGGGGAGGGCCTACGAGCAGTACTTC. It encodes CASSLGGRAYEQYF.

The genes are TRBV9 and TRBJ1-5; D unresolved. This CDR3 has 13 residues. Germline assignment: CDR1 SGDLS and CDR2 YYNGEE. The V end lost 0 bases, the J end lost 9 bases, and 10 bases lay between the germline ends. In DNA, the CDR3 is TGTGCCAGCAGCGTAGACTCAGAAAGGCCCCAGCATTTT. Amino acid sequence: CASSVDSERPQHF.

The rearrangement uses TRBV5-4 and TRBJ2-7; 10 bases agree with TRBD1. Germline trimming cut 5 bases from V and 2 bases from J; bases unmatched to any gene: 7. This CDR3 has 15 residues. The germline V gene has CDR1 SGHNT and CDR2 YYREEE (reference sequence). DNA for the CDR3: TGTGCCAGCAGATCCGGGACAGGGGCGCCCTACGAGCAGTACTTC. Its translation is CASRSGTGAPYEQYF.

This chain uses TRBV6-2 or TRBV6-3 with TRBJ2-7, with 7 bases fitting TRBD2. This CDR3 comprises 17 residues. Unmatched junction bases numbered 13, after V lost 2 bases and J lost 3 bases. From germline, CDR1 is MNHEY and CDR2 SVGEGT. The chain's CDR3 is CASSYRAWREGRYEQYF. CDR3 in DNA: TGTGCCAGCAGTTACCGGGCGTGGAGGGAGGGACGCTACGAGCAGTACTTC.